A single sample gave rise to the 21 T cell receptor beta chains below, sequenced in a study of monozygotic twins with inflammatory bowel disease. For each CDR3 protein, TCRdb gives one entry from its re-call of the 5' RACE reads, without DNA. The repertoire table contains some 450,000 distinct CDR3 sequences. Material for sequencing was blood. These receptors came from a human donor with ulcerative colitis or Crohn's disease, or a healthy co-twin of an affected twin (not recorded which).

The CDR3 sequence is CASSPEGGTGYNEQFF. This chain connects TRBV12-3 or TRBV12-4 to TRBJ2-1; TCRdb reports TRBD1, a call that lacks DNA to check it against. The length of the CDR3 is 16 residues.

The V call is TRBV3-1, the J call TRBJ1-5. The CDR3 sequence is 15 residues long. Per germline, CDR1 LGHDT and CDR2 YNNKEL (reference sequence). This chain's CDR3 is CASSQDRQRAQPQHF.

The V call is TRBV19, the J call TRBJ1-5. Germline V gives CDR1 LNHDA, CDR2 SQIVND (reference sequence). This CDR3 has 13 residues. CDR3 in amino acids: CASSIRGDQPQHF.

The chain joins TRBV18 to TRBJ1-1; the D call of TRBD1 rests on TCRdb alone, since no DNA is present to check it. The CDR3 covers 16 residues. In germline, CDR1 is KGHSH, CDR2 LQKENI. CDR3 sequence: CASSPPNNAGPLEAFF.

V is TRBV3-1 and J is TRBJ1-1. The CDR3 is 15 amino acids. CDR1 is LGHDT and CDR2 is YNNKEL in the germline V gene (reference sequence). The CDR3 spells CASSQDGRISTEAFF.

This chain joins TRBV29-1 and TRBJ2-7. From germline, CDR1 is SQVTM and CDR2 ANQGSEA. The CDR3 has 12 amino acids. CDR3 protein: CSVISTFYEQYF.

V and J are TRBV12-3 or TRBV12-4 and TRBJ2-3. The CDR3 has 16 residues. The CDR3 loop is CASSLEGGPGTDTQYF.

The chain joins TRBV3-1 to TRBJ2-6; TCRdb gives TRBD1 as the D gene, but with no DNA this cannot be confirmed. The V gene's germline CDR1 is LGHDT and CDR2 YNNKEL (reference sequence). This CDR3 contains 16 residues. CDR3 protein: CASSHTGEAGANVLTF.

The rearrangement uses TRBV19 and TRBJ2-5. CDR1 is LNHDA, CDR2 SQIVND, per germline (reference sequence). The CDR3 runs 14 residues. Here the CDR3 reads CASSIAGLRETQYF.

The rearrangement joins TRBV7-3 to TRBJ2-7; TCRdb's D call of TRBD2 is untestable without DNA. The CDR3 loop spans 14 amino acids. Germline V gene lookup returns CDR1 SGHTA and CDR2 FQGTGA. This chain's CDR3 is CASSLGGVPAEQYF.

V usage is TRBV4-1 and J usage is TRBJ1-2; lacking DNA, the TRBD1 call made by TCRdb goes unchecked. The CDR3 length is 16 residues. CDR1 is MGHRA, CDR2 YSYEKL, per germline. CDR3 loop: CASSQSMGQLSFGYTF.

The chain combines TRBV6-1 with TRBJ2-5; TCRdb selects TRBD2, and the lack of DNA leaves this call unchecked. Germline V gives CDR1 MNHNS, CDR2 SASEGT. This CDR3 spans 15 amino acids. The CDR3: CASRATSGGAKTQYF.

This rearrangement joins TRBV6-5 to TRBJ2-1; TCRdb outputs TRBD1, but without DNA this stays unchecked. CDR1 is MNHEY and CDR2 is SVGAGI in the germline V gene. The CDR3 is 15 residues long. The CDR3: CASSSGRGAYNEQFF.

The V gene is TRBV29-1, the J gene TRBJ2-1; TCRdb's D gene call, TRBD1, goes unchecked for lack of DNA. This CDR3 region has 14 residues. CDR1 and CDR2 (germline): SQVTM, ANQGSEA. This CDR3 reads CSVRGVSSYNEQFF.

The chain joins TRBV20-1 to TRBJ1-5. The CDR3 covers 13 residues. Germline values: CDR1 DFQATT, CDR2 SNEGSKA (reference sequence). CDR3 amino acids: CSARGGGNQPQHF.

V usage is TRBV28 and J usage is TRBJ1-3; there is no DNA to check the TCRdb D call of TRBD1. Per the germline V gene, CDR1 is MDHEN and CDR2 is SYDVKM. The CDR3 sequence is 16 residues long. The CDR3 here is CASSTQGARRENTIYF.

The chain uses TRBV7-7 and TRBJ2-7. This CDR3 comprises 13 residues. Germline CDR1 reads SSHAT; CDR2 reads FNYEAQ (reference sequence). CDR3 protein: CASSLGGKDEQYF.

V gene TRBV6-1 combines with J gene TRBJ1-5. The CDR3 spans 14 residues. Germline V CDR1 and CDR2: MNHNS, SASEGT. The CDR3 sequence: CASSEEGTNQPQHF.

The V gene is TRBV27, the J gene TRBJ2-1; the TCRdb D gene call, TRBD1, has no DNA to confirm it. Per the germline V gene, CDR1 is MNHEY and CDR2 is SMNVEV (reference sequence). The CDR3 runs to 16 residues. The CDR3 sequence: CASSLSGTGVWNEQFF.

The V call is TRBV7-9, the J call TRBJ1-4. This CDR3 contains 14 residues. Looked up from germline, CDR1 is SEHNR and CDR2 is FQNEAQ (reference sequence). The CDR3 sequence is CASSQYSTNEKLFF. Filled out from reference TRBV7-9 and TRBJ1-4, the complete variable domain reads DTGVSQNPRHKITKRGQNVTFRCDPISEHNRLYWYRQTLGQGPEFLTYFQNEAQLEKSRLLSDRFSAERPKGSFSTLEIQRTEQGDSAMYLCASSQYSTNEKLFFGSGTQLSVL.

The chain carries TRBV5-1 and TRBJ1-6; TCRdb gives TRBD1 as the D gene, but with no DNA this cannot be confirmed. This CDR3 comprises 15 residues. Germline V gives CDR1 SGHRS, CDR2 YFSETQ. CDR3 residues: CASSSGDGGNSPLHF.